Only one count was recorded for the clone carrying this T cell receptor beta chain. Trimming removed 1 base from V and 7 bases from J, with 13 bases in between. Germline CDR1 is MNHNS and CDR2 is SASEGT. The CDR3 has 14 amino acids. Assay used: immunoSEQ multiplex PCR; TCRdb lists only in-frame clones, some missing. This table has about 390,000 clones, approximately 90% appearing once. The sample originates from a study of blood T cell repertoires in COVID-19. As for the study in general: PBMCs, B-cell-depleted T cells, or T cells were the source of the cDNA or gDNA that made up the material.

The sequenced sample consisted of PBMCs or T cells enriched from blood (not recorded which). J is TRBJ1-1 and V is TRBV6-1, with TRBD1 as a possible D gene (6 bases). This receptor was taken from a woman aged 45-60 years who had recovered from COVID-19. CDR3 loop: CASSEVGGWGEAFF. The CDR3 coding sequence is TGTGCCAGCAGTGAAGTTGGGGGCTGGGGTGAAGCTTTCTTT.